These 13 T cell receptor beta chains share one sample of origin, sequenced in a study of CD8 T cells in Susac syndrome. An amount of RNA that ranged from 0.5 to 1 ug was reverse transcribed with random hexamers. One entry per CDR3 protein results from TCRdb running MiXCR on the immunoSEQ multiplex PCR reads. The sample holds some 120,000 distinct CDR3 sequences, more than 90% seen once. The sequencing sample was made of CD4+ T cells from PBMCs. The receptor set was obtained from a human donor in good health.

The CDR3 is CASMDRGGYGYTF. The CDR3 DNA reads as TGTGCCAGCATGGACAGGGGTGGGTATGGCTACACCTTC. The rearrangement uses TRBV27 and TRBJ1-2; 9 bases line up with TRBD1. The CDR3 runs to 13 residues. From germline, CDR1 is MNHEY and CDR2 SMNVEV (reference sequence). V gave up 7 bases and J gave up 5 bases; unmatched junction bases: 5.

The DNA for the CDR3 is TGTGCCTGGAGTATCCGGTTTAATCAGCCCCAGCATTTT. Its translation: CAWSIRFNQPQHF. J is TRBJ1-5 and V is TRBV30; D uncertain. Trimming pared 2 bases from V and 4 bases from J, leaving 9 bases between. CDR3 size: 13 residues. In germline, CDR1 is GTSNPN, CDR2 SVGIG (reference sequence).

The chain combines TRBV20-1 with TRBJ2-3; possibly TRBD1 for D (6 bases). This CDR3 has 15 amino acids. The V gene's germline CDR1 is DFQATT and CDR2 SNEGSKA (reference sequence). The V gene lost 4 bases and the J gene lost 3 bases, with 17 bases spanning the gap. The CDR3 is CSATGTKGSTDTQYF. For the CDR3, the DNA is TGCAGTGCTACGGGGACAAAGGGTTCTACAGATACGCAGTATTTT.

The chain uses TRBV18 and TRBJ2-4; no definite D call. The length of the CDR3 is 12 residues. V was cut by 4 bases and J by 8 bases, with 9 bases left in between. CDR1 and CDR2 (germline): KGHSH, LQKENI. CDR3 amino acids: CASSQSTYIQYF. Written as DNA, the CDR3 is TGTGCCAGCTCACAGTCGACATACATTCAGTACTTC.

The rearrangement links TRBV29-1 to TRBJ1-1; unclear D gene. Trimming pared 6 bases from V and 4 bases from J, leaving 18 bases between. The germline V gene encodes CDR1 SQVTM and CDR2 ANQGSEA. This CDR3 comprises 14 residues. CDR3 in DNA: TGCAGCGTCCACCCCGCCCTGGTGGGCACTGAAGCTTTCTTT. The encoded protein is CSVHPALVGTEAFF.

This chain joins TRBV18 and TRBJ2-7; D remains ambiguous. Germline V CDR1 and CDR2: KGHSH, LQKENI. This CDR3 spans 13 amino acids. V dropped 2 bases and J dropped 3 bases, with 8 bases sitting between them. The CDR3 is CASSPYLNYEQYF. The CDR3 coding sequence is TGTGCCAGCTCACCATACCTCAACTACGAGCAGTACTTC.

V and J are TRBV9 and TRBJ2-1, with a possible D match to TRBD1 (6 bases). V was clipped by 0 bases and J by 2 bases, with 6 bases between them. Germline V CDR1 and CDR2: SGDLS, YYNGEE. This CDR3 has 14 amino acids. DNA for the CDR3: TGTGCCAGCAGCGTAGGGACAGCCTACAATGAGCAGTTCTTC. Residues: CASSVGTAYNEQFF.

Here the CDR3 reads CASSFYRPEQYF. The CDR3 coding sequence is TGTGCCAGCAGTTTCTACCGCCCCGAGCAGTACTTC. The rearrangement joins TRBV28 to TRBJ2-7; no clear D gene. Germline V gene lookup returns CDR1 MDHEN and CDR2 SYDVKM. Between the trimmed V and J ends, which lost 3 bases and 6 bases, there was a span of 9 bases. The CDR3 sequence is 12 residues long.

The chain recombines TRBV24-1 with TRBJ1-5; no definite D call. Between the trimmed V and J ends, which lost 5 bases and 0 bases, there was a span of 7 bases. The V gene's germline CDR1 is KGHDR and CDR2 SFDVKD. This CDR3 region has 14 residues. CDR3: CATSGASSNQPQHF. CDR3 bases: TGTGCCACCAGTGGGGCGAGTAGCAATCAGCCCCAGCATTTT.

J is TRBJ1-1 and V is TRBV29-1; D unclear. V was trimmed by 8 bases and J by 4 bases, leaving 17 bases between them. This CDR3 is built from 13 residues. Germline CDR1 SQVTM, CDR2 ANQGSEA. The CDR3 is CSSRLSVSTEAFF. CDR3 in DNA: TGCAGCTCCCGACTTTCGGTTAGCACTGAAGCTTTCTTT.

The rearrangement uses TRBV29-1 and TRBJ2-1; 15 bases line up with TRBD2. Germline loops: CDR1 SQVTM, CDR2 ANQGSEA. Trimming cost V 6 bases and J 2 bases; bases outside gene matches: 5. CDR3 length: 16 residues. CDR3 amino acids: CSVRTSGRVAYNEQFF. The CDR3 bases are TGCAGCGTCCGGACTAGCGGGAGGGTTGCCTACAATGAGCAGTTCTTC.

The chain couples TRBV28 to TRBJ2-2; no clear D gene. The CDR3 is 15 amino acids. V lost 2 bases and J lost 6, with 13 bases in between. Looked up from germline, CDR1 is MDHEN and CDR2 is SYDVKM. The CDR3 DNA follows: TGTGCCAGCAGTTTACAGGTTCTAAGCGCCGGGGAGCTGTTTTTT. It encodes CASSLQVLSAGELFF.

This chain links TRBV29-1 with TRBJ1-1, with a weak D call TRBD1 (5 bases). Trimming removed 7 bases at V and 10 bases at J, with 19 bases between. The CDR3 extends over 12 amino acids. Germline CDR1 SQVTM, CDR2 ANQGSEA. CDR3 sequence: CSAVGPSTGAFF. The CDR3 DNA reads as TGCAGCGCAGTGGGACCAAGCACGGGAGCTTTCTTT.